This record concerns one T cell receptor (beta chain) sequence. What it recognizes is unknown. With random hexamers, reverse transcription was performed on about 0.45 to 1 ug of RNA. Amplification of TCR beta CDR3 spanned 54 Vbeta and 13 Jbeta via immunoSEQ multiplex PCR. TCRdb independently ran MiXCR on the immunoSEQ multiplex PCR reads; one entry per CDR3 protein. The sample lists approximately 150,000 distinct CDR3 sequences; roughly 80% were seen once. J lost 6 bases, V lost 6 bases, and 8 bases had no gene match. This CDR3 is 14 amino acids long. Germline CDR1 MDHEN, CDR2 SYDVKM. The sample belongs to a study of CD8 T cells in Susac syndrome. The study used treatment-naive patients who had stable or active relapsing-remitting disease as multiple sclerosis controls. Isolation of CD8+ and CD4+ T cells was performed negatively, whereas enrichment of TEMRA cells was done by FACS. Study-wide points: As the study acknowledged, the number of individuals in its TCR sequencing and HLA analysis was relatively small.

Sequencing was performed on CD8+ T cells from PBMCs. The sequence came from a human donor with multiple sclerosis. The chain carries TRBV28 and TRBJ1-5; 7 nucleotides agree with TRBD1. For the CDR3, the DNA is TGTGCCAGCAGGGCTACAGGGGATCGTCAGCCCCAGCATTTT. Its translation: CASRATGDRQPQHF.